This TCR beta chain appears in the sequencing data of a study of T cell responses to AZD1222 COVID-19 vaccine. In the study overall: Pooled in the analysis were second doses at about 4 or about 12 weeks.

TCRdb keeps only in-frame clones here, not all; method: immunoSEQ multiplex PCR. The sample holds 75,000 to 100,000 clones, 85% to 90% seen once. Study-wide results and caveats: Seropositivity was recorded at baseline in only 6 or 7 AZD1222 recipients. The sample set comprised mostly white British donors with more females, and clonal diversity was possibly underestimated. Distributed over spike, vaccine-associated CD4 TCRs predominated at 160-218 and 743-854.

As concerns this clone: What it recognizes is unknown.

Germline CDR1 reads MNHEY; CDR2 reads SVGAGI. CDR3 length: 15 residues. The V gene end was trimmed by 7 bases and the J gene end by 1 base; junction bases not matched to a gene: 8. Here the sequenced sample was peripheral blood, taken on day 0 of AZD1222 vaccination. The chain uses TRBV6-5 and TRBJ2-5, with 8 bases identical to TRBD1. The TCR sequence derives from an adult in good health. As DNA, the CDR3 is TGTGCCAGCACCCTGACAGGGGTCCTCCAAGAGACCCAGTACTTC. It translates to CASTLTGVLQETQYF.